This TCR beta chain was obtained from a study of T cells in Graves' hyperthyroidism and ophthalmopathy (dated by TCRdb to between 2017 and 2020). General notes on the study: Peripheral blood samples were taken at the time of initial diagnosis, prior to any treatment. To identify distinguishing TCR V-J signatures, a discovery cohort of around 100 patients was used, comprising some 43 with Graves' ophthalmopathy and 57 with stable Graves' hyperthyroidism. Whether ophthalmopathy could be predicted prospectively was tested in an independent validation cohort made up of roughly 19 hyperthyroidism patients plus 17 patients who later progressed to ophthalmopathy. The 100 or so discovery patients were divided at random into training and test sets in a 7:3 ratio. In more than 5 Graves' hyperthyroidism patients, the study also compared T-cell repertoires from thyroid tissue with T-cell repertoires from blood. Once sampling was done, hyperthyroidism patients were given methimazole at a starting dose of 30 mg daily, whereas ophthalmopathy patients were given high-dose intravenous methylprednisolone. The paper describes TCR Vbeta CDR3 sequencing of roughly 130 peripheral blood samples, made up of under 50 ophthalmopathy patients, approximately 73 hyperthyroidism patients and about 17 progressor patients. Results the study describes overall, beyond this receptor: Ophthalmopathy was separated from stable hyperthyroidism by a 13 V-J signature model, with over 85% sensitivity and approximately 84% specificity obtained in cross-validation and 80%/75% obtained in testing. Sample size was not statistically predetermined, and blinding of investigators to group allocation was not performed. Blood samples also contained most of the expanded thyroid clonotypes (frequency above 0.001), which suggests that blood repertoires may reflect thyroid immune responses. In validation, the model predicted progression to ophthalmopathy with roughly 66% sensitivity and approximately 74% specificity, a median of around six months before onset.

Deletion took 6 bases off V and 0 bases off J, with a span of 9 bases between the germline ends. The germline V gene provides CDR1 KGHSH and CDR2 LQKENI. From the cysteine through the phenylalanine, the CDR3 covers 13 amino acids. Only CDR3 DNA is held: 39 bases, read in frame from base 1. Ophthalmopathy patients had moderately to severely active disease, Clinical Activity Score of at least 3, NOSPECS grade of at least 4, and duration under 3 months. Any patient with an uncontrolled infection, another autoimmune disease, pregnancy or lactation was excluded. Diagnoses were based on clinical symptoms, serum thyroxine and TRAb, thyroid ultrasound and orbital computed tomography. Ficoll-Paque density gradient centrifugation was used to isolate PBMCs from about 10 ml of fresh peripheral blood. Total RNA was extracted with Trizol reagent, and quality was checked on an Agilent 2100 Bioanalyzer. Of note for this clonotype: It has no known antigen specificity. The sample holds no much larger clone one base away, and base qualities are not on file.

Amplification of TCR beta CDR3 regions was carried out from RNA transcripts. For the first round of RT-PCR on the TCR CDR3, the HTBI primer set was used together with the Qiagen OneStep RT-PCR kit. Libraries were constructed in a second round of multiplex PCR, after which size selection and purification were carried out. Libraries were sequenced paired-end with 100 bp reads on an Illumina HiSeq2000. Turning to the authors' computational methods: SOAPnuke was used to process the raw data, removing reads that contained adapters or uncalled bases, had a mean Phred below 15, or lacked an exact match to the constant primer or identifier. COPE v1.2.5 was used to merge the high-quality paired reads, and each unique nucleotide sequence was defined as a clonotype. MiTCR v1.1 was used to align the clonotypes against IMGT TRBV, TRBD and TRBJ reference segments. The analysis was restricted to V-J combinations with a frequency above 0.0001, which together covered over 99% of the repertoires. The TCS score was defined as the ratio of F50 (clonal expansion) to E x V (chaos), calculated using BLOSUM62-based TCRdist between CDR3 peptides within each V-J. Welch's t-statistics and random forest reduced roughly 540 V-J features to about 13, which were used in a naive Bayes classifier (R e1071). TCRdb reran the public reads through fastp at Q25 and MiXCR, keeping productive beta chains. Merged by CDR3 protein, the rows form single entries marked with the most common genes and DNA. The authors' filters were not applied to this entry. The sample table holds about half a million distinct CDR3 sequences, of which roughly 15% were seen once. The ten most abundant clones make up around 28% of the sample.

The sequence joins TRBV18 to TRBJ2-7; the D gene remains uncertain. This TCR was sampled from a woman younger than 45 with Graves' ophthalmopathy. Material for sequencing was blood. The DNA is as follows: TGTGCCAGCTCCAACGGAGACTCCTACGAGCAGTACTTC. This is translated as CASSNGDSYEQYF.